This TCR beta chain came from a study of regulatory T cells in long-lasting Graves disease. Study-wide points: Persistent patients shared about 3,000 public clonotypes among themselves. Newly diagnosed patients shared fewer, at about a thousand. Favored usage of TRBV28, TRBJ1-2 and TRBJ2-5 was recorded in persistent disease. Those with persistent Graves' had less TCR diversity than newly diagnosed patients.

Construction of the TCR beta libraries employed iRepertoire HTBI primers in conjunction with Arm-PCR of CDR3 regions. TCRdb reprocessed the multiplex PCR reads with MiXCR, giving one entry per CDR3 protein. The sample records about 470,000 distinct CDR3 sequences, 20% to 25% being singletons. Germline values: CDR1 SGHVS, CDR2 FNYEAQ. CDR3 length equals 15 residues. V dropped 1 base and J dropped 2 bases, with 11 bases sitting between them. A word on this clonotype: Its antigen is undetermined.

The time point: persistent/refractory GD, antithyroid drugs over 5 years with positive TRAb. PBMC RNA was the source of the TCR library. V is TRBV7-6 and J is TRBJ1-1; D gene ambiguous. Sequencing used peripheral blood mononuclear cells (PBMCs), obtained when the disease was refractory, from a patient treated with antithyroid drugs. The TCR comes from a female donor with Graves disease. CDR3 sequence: CASSLEARGNTEAFF. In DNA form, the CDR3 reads TGTGCCAGCAGCTTAGAAGCTCGGGGAAACACTGAAGCTTTCTTT.